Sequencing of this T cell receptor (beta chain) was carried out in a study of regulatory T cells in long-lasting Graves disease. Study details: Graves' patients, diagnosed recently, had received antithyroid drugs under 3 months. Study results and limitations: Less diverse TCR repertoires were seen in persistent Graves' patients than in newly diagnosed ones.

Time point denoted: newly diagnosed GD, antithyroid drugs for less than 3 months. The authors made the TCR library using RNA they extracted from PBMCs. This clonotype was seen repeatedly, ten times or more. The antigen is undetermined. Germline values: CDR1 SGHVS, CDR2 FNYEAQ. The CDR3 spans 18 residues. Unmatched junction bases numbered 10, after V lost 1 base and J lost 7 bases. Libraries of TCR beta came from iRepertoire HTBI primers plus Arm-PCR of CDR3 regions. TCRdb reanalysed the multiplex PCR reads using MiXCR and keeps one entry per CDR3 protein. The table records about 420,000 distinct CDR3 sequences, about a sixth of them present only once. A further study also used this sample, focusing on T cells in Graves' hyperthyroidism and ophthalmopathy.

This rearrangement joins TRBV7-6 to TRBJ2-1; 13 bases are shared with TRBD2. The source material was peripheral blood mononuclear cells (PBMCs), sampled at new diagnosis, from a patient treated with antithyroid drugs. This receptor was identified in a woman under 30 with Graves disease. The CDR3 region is CASSLGAGSGLAGNEQFF. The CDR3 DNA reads TGTGCCAGCAGCTTAGGTGCGGGTTCGGGACTAGCGGGGAATGAGCAGTTCTTC. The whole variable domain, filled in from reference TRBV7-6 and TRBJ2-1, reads GAGVSQSPRYKVTKRGQDVALRCDPISGHVSLYWYRQALGQGPEFLTYFNYEAQQDKSGLPNDRFSAERPEGSISTLTIQRTEQRDSAMYRCASSLGAGSGLAGNEQFFGPGTRLTVL.